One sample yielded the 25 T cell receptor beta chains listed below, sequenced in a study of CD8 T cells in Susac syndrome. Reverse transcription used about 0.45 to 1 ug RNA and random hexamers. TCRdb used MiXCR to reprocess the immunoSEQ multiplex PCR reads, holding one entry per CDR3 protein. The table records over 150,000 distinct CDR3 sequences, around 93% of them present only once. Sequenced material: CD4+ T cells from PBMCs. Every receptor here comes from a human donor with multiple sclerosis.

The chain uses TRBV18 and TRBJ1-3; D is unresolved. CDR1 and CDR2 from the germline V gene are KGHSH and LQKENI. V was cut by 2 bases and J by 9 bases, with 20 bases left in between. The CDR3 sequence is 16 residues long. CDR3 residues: CASSPRAAIIPFTIYF. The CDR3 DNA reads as TGTGCCAGCTCACCAAGGGCAGCCATTATACCATTCACCATATATTTT. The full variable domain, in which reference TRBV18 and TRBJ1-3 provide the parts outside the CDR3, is NAGVMQNPRHLVRRRGQEARLRCSPMKGHSHVYWYRQLPEEGLKFMVYLQKENIIDESGMPKERFSAEFPKEGPSILRIQQVVRGDSAAYFCASSPRAAIIPFTIYFGEGSWLTVV.

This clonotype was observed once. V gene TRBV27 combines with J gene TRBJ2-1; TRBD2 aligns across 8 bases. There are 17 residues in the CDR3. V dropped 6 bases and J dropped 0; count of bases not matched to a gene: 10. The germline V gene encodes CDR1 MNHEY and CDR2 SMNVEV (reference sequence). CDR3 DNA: TGTGCCAGCAGACCACCCCCCGGGACTAGCTCCTACAATGAGCAGTTCTTC. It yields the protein CASRPPPGTSSYNEQFF.

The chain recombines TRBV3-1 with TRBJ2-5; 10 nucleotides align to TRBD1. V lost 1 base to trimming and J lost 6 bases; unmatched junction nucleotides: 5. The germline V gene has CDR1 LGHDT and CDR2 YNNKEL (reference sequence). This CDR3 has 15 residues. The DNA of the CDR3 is TGTGCCAGCAGCCAAGGGACGGGACAGGGGAAGACCCAGTACTTC. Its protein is CASSQGTGQGKTQYF.

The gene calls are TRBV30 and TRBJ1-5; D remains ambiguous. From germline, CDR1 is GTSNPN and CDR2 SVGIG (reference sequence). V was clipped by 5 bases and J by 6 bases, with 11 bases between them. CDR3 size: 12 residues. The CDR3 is CAWGSGFQPQHF. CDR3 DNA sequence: TGTGCCTGGGGTTCTGGGTTTCAGCCCCAGCATTTT.

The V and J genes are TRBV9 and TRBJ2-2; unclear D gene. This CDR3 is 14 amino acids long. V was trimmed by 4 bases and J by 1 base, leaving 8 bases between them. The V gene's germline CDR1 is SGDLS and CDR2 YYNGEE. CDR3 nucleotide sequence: TGTGCCAGCAGCCCTTCTATGAACACCGGGGAGCTGTTTTTT. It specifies CASSPSMNTGELFF.

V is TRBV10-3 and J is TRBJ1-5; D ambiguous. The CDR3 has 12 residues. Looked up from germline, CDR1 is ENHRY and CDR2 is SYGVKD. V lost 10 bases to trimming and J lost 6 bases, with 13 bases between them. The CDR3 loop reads CATGSASQPQHF. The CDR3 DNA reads TGTGCCACCGGCAGTGCTAGTCAGCCCCAGCATTTT.

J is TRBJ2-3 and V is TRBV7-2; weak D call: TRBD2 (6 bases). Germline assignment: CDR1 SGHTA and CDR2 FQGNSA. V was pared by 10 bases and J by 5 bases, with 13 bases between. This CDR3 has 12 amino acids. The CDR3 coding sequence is TGTGCCACCGGGACTTTAGTAGATACGCAGTATTTT. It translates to CATGTLVDTQYF. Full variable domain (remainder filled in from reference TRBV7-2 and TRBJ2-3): GAGVSQSPSNKVTEKGKDVELRCDPISGHTALYWYRQSLGQGLEFLIYFQGNSAPDKSGLPSDRFSAERTGGSVSTLTIQRTQQEDSAVYLCATGTLVDTQYFGPGTRLTVL.

CDR3 DNA sequence: TGTGCCAGCAGCCAAAGTGGAGCGGGGGGGCTGGCAGATACGCAGTATTTT. This encodes CASSQSGAGGLADTQYF. The V call is TRBV4-2, the J call TRBJ2-3, with 10 bases lining up with TRBD2. Losses at the gene ends were 2 bases for V and 4 bases for J; bases not matched to a gene: 9. This CDR3 contains 17 residues. The germline V gene has CDR1 LGHNA and CDR2 YNFKEQ.

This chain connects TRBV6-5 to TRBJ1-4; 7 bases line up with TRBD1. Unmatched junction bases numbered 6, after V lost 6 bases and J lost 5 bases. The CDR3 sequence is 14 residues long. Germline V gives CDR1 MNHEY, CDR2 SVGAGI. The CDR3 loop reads CASSSDRANEKLFF. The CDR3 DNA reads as TGTGCCAGCAGCTCTGACAGGGCAAATGAAAAACTGTTTTTT.

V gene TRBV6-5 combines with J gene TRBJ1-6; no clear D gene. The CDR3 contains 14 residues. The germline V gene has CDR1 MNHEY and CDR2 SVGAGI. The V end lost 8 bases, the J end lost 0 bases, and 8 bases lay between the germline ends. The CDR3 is CASAISSYNSPLHF. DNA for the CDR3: TGTGCCAGCGCAATTAGCTCCTATAATTCACCCCTCCACTTT.

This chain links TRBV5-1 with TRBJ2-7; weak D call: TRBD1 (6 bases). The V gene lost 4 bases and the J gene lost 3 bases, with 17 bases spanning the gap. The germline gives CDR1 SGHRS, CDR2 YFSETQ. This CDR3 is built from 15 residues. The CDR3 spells CASSARDNKYYEQYF. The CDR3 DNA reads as TGCGCCAGCAGCGCCCGGGACAACAAGTACTACGAGCAGTACTTC.

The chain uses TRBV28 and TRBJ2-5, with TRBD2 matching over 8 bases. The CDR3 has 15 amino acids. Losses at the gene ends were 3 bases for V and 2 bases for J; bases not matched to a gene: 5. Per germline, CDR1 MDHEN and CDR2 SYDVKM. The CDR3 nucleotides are TGTGCCAGCAGTTTCTTGGCGGGGGGACAAGAGACCCAGTACTTC. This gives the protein CASSFLAGGQETQYF.

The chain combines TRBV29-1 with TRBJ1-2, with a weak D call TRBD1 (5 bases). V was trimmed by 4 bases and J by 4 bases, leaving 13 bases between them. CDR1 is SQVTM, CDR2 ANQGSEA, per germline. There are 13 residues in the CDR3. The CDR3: CSVAGGSAYGYTF. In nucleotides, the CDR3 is TGCAGCGTTGCCGGGGGATCGGCCTATGGCTACACCTTC.

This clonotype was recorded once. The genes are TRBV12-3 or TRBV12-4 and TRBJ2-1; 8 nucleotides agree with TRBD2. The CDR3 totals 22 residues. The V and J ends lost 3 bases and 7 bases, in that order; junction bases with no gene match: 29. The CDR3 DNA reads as TGTGCCAGCAGTTTTCGGGACCCTGTGGGGGTCGGGGGCGGGGGGCCGAAGAATGAGCAGTTCTTC. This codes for CASSFRDPVGVGGGGPKNEQFF.

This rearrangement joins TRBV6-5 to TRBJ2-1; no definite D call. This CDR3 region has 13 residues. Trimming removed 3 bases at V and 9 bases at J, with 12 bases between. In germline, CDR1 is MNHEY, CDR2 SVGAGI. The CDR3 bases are TGTGCCAGCAGTTATTACTCGGTGGGTGAGCAGTTCTTC. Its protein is CASSYYSVGEQFF.

The DNA of the CDR3 is TGCGCCAGCAGCCCTTACTTAACAGGCAGCAATCAGCCCCAGCATTTT. Its translation is CASSPYLTGSNQPQHF. The chain links TRBV4-1 to TRBJ1-5, with D perhaps matching TRBD1 (5 bases). The CDR3 has 16 residues. Between the trimmed V and J ends, which lost 4 bases and 1 base, there was a span of 14 bases. Germline lookup yields CDR1 MGHRA and CDR2 YSYEKL.

The CDR3 protein is CASRRQGSEQYF. CDR3 coding DNA: TGTGCCAGCAGACGACAGGGGAGCGAGCAGTACTTC. The rearrangement joins TRBV7-2 to TRBJ2-7, with 8 bases aligning to TRBD1. The CDR3 length is 12 residues. Looked up from germline, CDR1 is SGHTA and CDR2 is FQGNSA. The V gene end was trimmed by 6 bases and the J gene end by 6 bases; junction bases not matched to a gene: 4.

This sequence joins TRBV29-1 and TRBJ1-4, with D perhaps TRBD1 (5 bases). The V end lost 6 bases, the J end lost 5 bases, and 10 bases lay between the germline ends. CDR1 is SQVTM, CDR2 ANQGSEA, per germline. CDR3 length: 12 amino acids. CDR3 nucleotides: TGCAGCGTGGGGACCTTCAATGAAAAACTGTTTTTT. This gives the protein CSVGTFNEKLFF.

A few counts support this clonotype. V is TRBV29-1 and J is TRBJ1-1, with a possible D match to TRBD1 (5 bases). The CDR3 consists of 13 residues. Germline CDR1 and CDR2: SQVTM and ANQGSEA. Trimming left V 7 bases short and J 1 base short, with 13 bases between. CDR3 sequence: CSGAGQKNTEAFF. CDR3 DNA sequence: TGCAGCGGCGCGGGGCAGAAGAACACTGAAGCTTTCTTT.

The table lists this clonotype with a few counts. CDR3 in DNA: TGTGCCAGCTCACCAGGCCTGAACACTGAAGCTTTCTTT. The encoded protein is CASSPGLNTEAFF. The chain has TRBV18 and TRBJ1-1; D is undetermined. Trimming removed 2 bases from V and 0 bases from J, with 4 bases in between. The CDR3 extends over 13 amino acids. The germline CDR1 and CDR2 sequences are KGHSH and LQKENI. Full variable domain (outside the CDR3, taken from reference TRBV18 and TRBJ1-1): NAGVMQNPRHLVRRRGQEARLRCSPMKGHSHVYWYRQLPEEGLKFMVYLQKENIIDESGMPKERFSAEFPKEGPSILRIQQVVRGDSAAYFCASSPGLNTEAFFGQGTRLTVV.

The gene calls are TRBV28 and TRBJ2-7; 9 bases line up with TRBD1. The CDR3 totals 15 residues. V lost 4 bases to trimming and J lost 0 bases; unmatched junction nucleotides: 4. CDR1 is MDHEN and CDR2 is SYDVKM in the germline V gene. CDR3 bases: TGTGCCAGCAGTTCTTGGGACAGGGCCTCCTACGAGCAGTACTTC. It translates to CASSSWDRASYEQYF.

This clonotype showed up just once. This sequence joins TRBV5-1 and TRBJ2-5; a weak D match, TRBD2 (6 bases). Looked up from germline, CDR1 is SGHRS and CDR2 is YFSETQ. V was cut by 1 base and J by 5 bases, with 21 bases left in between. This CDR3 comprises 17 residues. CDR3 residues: CASSLRVTSAEGETQYF. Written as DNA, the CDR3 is TGCGCCAGCAGCTTGAGGGTAACAAGCGCGGAGGGGGAGACCCAGTACTTC.

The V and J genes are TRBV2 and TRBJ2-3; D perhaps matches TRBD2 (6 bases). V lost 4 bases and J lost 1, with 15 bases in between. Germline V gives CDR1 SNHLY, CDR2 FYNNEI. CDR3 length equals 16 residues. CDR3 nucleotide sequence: TGTGCCAGCAGTGGGCTCCCTCGCGGGGGCACAGATACGCAGTATTTT. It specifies CASSGLPRGGTDTQYF.

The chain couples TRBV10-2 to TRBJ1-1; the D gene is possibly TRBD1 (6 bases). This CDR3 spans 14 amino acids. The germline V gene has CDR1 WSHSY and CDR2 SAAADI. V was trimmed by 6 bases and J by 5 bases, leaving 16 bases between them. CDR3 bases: TGCGCCAGCAGCGCAATCACAGGGAGAACTGAAGCTTTCTTT. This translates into CASSAITGRTEAFF.

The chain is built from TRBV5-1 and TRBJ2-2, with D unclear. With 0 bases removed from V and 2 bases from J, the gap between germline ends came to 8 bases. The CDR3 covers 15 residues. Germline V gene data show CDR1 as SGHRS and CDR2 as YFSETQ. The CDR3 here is CASSLGAFNTGELFF. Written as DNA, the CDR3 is TGCGCCAGCAGCTTGGGGGCTTTCAACACCGGGGAGCTGTTTTTT.